The 23 T cell receptor beta chains listed next were all sequenced from one sample in a study of cytomegalovirus exposure and HLA in healthy donors. It was with 60 Vbeta and 13 Jbeta primers that the PCR ran. The data were produced by immunoSEQ multiplex PCR, yet TCRdb's version contains in-frame clones alone and is incomplete. Of about 93,000 clones detected, approximately 64% appear once; the ten largest clones hold 5.5% to 6.5%. Sequencing was performed on PBMCs. All receptors come from a boy aged 5-17 years in good health and CMV-seropositive.

The CDR3 reads CASSQAGPLYEQYF. Written as DNA, the CDR3 is TGTGCCAGCAGCCAAGCGGGGCCTCTCTACGAGCAGTACTTC. The V and J genes are TRBV27 and TRBJ2-7; 7 positions match TRBD2. Germline V gene data show CDR1 as MNHEY and CDR2 as SMNVEV (reference sequence). J gave up 3 bases and V 6 bases, and 8 bases lay outside the gene matches. The CDR3 spans 14 residues.

This clone was picked up a small number of times. The chain links TRBV27 to TRBJ2-7; no clear D. Per germline, CDR1 MNHEY and CDR2 SMNVEV (reference sequence). The CDR3 is made up of 11 amino acids. Trimming took off 5 bases at V and 4 bases at J, with 6 bases between the two ends. The CDR3 here is CASSNGYEQYF. CDR3 in DNA: TGTGCCAGCAGTAACGGGTACGAGCAGTACTTC.

This chain connects TRBV25-1 to TRBJ1-4; D unresolved. This CDR3 has 15 amino acids. Germline V gene data show CDR1 as MGHDK and CDR2 as SYGVNS. The V end lost 1 base, the J end lost 8 bases, and 14 bases lay between the germline ends. The CDR3 loop reads CASSEFKGSPEKLFF. Written as DNA, the CDR3 is TGTGCCAGCAGTGAATTCAAAGGGAGCCCCGAAAAACTGTTTTTT.

In this sample, this clone turned up a few times. The chain couples TRBV7-9 to TRBJ1-1; TRBD1 might be the D (5 bases). Germline-derived CDR1 and CDR2 are SEHNR and FQNEAQ (reference sequence). Between the trimmed V and J ends, which lost 5 bases and 1 base, there was a span of 11 bases. CDR3 length equals 14 residues. The CDR3 DNA reads TGTGCCAGCAGCCCACTAACAGGGAACACTGAAGCTTTCTTT. Translating it yields CASSPLTGNTEAFF.

This sequence joins TRBV15 and TRBJ2-3; TRBD2 agrees at 11 bases. Per the germline V gene, CDR1 is LNHNV and CDR2 is YYDKDF (reference sequence). J lost 4 bases, V lost 0 bases, and 0 bases had no gene match. The CDR3 is 15 amino acids. The chain's CDR3 is CATSRDSGGADTQYF. DNA for the CDR3: TGTGCCACCAGCAGAGATAGCGGGGGGGCAGATACGCAGTATTTT. The variable domain in full, completed from reference TRBV15 and TRBJ2-3, reads DAMVIQNPRYQVTQFGKPVTLSCSQTLNHNVMYWYQQKSSQAPKLLFHYYDKDFNNEADTPDNFQSRRPNTSFCFLDIRSPGLGDTAMYLCATSRDSGGADTQYFGPGTRLTVL.

V is TRBV7-2 and J is TRBJ1-1; possibly TRBD1 for D (5 bases). This CDR3 is built from 14 residues. Between the trimmed V and J ends, which lost 8 bases and 2 bases, there was a span of 15 bases. Germline assignment: CDR1 SGHTA and CDR2 FQGNSA. This CDR3 reads CASFFRTPNTEAFF. CDR3 coding DNA: TGTGCCAGCTTTTTCAGGACACCTAACACTGAAGCTTTCTTT.

This clone was seen only a few times. The chain couples TRBV6-5 to TRBJ1-2; 10 positions match TRBD1. The CDR3 spans 13 residues. The J segment lost 8 bases and the V segment lost 5 bases, leaving 5 bases of the junction unmatched. CDR1 is MNHEY, CDR2 SVGAGI, per germline. The CDR3 sequence is CASSRDRGEGYTF. CDR3 sequence (DNA): TGTGCCAGCAGTCGGGACAGGGGTGAAGGCTACACCTTC.

The rearrangement links TRBV9 to TRBJ1-1; D is unresolved. CDR1 SGDLS and CDR2 YYNGEE come from the germline V gene. The CDR3 has 11 amino acids. The ends were cut back, 4 bases at V and 11 bases at J, with 12 bases in the middle. CDR3 nucleotides: TGTGCCAGCAGCTCATCCAACAAGGCTTTCTTT. Its protein is CASSSSNKAFF.

This clone was detected only a few times. The chain has TRBV7-6 and TRBJ1-1; no firm D call. V lost 0 bases and J lost 8, with 10 bases in between. This CDR3 spans 13 amino acids. Germline assignment: CDR1 SGHVS and CDR2 FNYEAQ. CDR3 in amino acids: CASSLAAQREAFF. CDR3 DNA: TGTGCCAGCAGCTTAGCAGCTCAGAGGGAAGCTTTCTTT.

This clone has a single count. In DNA, the CDR3 is TGTGCCAGCAGCGTAAGGACTAGCGGGAGGGAGCAGTACTTC. As protein: CASSVRTSGREQYF. The chain combines TRBV9 with TRBJ2-7; 14 nucleotides agree with TRBD2. This CDR3 contains 14 residues. V lost 1 base to trimming and J lost 7 bases; unmatched junction nucleotides: 1. Germline assignment: CDR1 SGDLS and CDR2 YYNGEE.

This sequence joins TRBV6-1 and TRBJ2-1; 10 nucleotides line up with TRBD2. Trimming cost V 1 base and J 8 bases; bases outside gene matches: 5. Germline CDR1 and CDR2: MNHNS and SASEGT. The CDR3 has 15 residues. CDR3 loop: CASSEVLAGKYEQFF. CDR3 bases: TGTGCCAGCAGTGAAGTACTAGCGGGAAAGTATGAGCAGTTCTTC.

The V call is TRBV19, the J call TRBJ2-7; 8 bases align to TRBD1. Per germline, CDR1 LNHDA and CDR2 SQIVND (reference sequence). The trim removed 8 bases at V and 8 bases at J, leaving 11 bases unmatched. CDR3 size: 13 residues. CDR3 protein: CASAPGQADKQYF. The CDR3 bases are TGTGCCAGTGCCCCGGGACAGGCGGATAAGCAGTACTTC. The full variable domain, rest sourced from reference TRBV19 and TRBJ2-7, is DGGITQSPKYLFRKEGQNVTLSCEQNLNHDAMYWYRQDPGQGLRLIYYSQIVNDFQKGDIAEGYSVSREKKESFPLTVTSAQKNPTAFYLCASAPGQADKQYFGPGTRLTVT.

The rearrangement links TRBV7-9 to TRBJ2-5; the match to TRBD1 covers 7 bases. CDR3 length: 15 amino acids. Germline-derived CDR1 and CDR2 are SEHNR and FQNEAQ (reference sequence). With 5 bases clipped from V and 2 bases from J, the junction kept 8 bases outside the gene matches. In DNA form, the CDR3 reads TGTGCCAGCAGCCCCCGGGACAGCTTACAAGAGACCCAGTACTTC. This gives the protein CASSPRDSLQETQYF. Combining the CDR3 with reference TRBV7-9 and TRBJ2-5 gives the whole variable domain DTGVSQNPRHKITKRGQNVTFRCDPISEHNRLYWYRQTLGQGPEFLTYFQNEAQLEKSRLLSDRFSAERPKGSFSTLEIQRTEQGDSAMYLCASSPRDSLQETQYFGPGTRLLVL.

This clone was recorded only once. The chain couples TRBV5-5 to TRBJ1-5; 7 positions match TRBD1. The CDR3 consists of 15 residues. The ends lost 0 bases at V and 7 bases at J; junction bases unmatched: 7. Looked up from germline, CDR1 is SGHKS and CDR2 is YYEKEE (reference sequence). CDR3: CASSLDRGPGQPQHF. The CDR3 region has the DNA TGTGCCAGCAGCTTGGACAGGGGACCTGGGCAGCCCCAGCATTTT.

This clone has a handful of counts. The J gene is TRBJ1-4, the V gene TRBV5-6, with TRBD1 matching 8 bases. CDR3 length: 14 amino acids. The V segment lost 6 bases and the J segment 8 bases; nucleotides outside the gene matches: 9. Germline CDR1 is SGHDT and CDR2 is YYEEEE. The DNA of the CDR3 is TGTGCCAGCACCCGGGACAGGTCAGCCGAAAAACTGTTTTTT. Protein product: CASTRDRSAEKLFF.

As for this clone: One end of the junction is discordant with germline, which a read error may explain. V gene TRBV29-1 combines with J gene TRBJ1-5; 10 positions agree with TRBD1. This CDR3 is built from 13 residues. Germline lookup yields CDR1 SQVTM and CDR2 ANQGSEA. The CDR3 sequence is CSVSGTGEQPQNF. The DNA of the CDR3 is TGCAGCGTGTCCGGGACAGGGGAACAGCCCCAGAATTTT.

The chain recombines TRBV5-1 with TRBJ2-5, with 9 positions matching TRBD2. The CDR3 totals 15 residues. Germline V lookup: CDR1 SGHRS, CDR2 YFSETQ. The ends lost 6 bases at V and 7 bases at J; junction bases unmatched: 13. CDR3 region: CASKRSGSALGTQYF. For the CDR3, the DNA is TGCGCCAGCAAACGTAGCGGGAGTGCCTTGGGGACCCAGTACTTC.

This clone was seen only once. V and J are TRBV5-4 and TRBJ1-2, with D uncertain. CDR1 and CDR2 from the germline V gene are SGHNT and YYREEE (reference sequence). The ends were cut back, 1 base at V and 4 bases at J, with 17 bases in the middle. The length of the CDR3 is 16 residues. The CDR3 bases are TGTGCCAGCAGCTTGCTAGGTGTTTGGCCGGGCTATGGCTACACCTTC. This encodes CASSLLGVWPGYGYTF.

V usage is TRBV30 and J usage is TRBJ2-7, with TRBD2 as a possible D gene (5 bases). V dropped 4 bases and J dropped 5 bases, with 15 bases sitting between them. This CDR3 region has 13 residues. CDR1 is GTSNPN and CDR2 is SVGIG in the germline V gene (reference sequence). CDR3 sequence (DNA): TGTGCCTGGAACAAACGGGAAACCCACGAGCAGTACTTC. Translating it yields CAWNKRETHEQYF.

This chain connects TRBV6-6 to TRBJ1-2; TRBD1 matches at 9 bases. Per the germline V gene, CDR1 is MNHNY and CDR2 is SVGAGI (reference sequence). J was trimmed by 8 bases and V by 6 bases; bases with no gene match: 10. The CDR3 covers 14 residues. CDR3 loop: CASRAEYRGHGYTF. The CDR3 coding sequence is TGTGCCAGCAGAGCCGAATACAGGGGGCACGGCTACACCTTC.

The chain recombines TRBV19 with TRBJ2-6; weak D call: TRBD2 (5 bases). The CDR3 covers 13 residues. Trimming left V 9 bases short and J 4 bases short, with 10 bases between. CDR1 LNHDA and CDR2 SQIVND come from the germline V gene (reference sequence). As DNA, the CDR3 is TGTGCCAGCTCGACTACCGGGGCCAACGTCCTGACTTTC. Its protein is CASSTTGANVLTF.

The rearrangement links TRBV6-1 to TRBJ1-5; 12 nucleotides match TRBD1. Trimming at V came to 6 bases and at J to 5 bases, leaving 2 bases not matched to a gene. CDR3 length equals 14 residues. In germline, CDR1 is MNHNS, CDR2 SASEGT. The CDR3 sequence is CASRGTGGYQPQHF. The CDR3 nucleotides read TGTGCCAGCAGGGGGACAGGGGGCTATCAGCCCCAGCATTTT.

The chain combines TRBV5-1 with TRBJ2-3, with D unresolved. V was cut by 5 bases and J by 3 bases, with 13 bases left in between. Germline loops: CDR1 SGHRS, CDR2 YFSETQ. The CDR3 runs 14 residues. CDR3: CASRGRSSTDTQYF. Written as DNA, the CDR3 is TGCGCCAGCAGAGGAAGGAGCTCAACAGATACGCAGTATTTT.